A single sample is the source of the 3 T cell receptor beta chains below, sequenced in a study of blood T cell repertoires in COVID-19. Libraries were prepared by immunoSEQ multiplex PCR; TCRdb keeps only in-frame clonotypes and omits some of them. The table lists about 80,000 clones, over 75% of them singletons. Sequencing was performed on peripheral blood. These TCRs come from a man older than 75 with acute or convalescent COVID-19.

In this sample, this clone turned up once. This chain links TRBV6-5 with TRBJ1-1; TRBD1 might be the D (6 bases). Trimming removed 6 bases from V and 11 bases from J, with 16 bases in between. Germline CDR1 and CDR2: MNHEY and SVGAGI. The CDR3 runs to 12 residues. CDR3 sequence (DNA): TGTGCCAGCAGCTCTGGGACACTCGGTGCTTTCTTT. This sequence encodes CASSSGTLGAFF.

This rearrangement joins TRBV7-2 to TRBJ1-4; D call uncertain. Germline-derived CDR1 and CDR2 are SGHTA and FQGNSA. V dropped 7 bases and J dropped 8 bases, with 11 bases sitting between them. This CDR3 region has 12 residues. The CDR3 DNA reads TGTGCCAGCACCGAGCCGGGGGAAAAACTGTTTTTT. Translation gives CASTEPGEKLFF.

The rearrangement uses TRBV6-1 and TRBJ1-5; TRBD1 matches 10 bases. CDR1 and CDR2 (germline): MNHNS, SASEGT. The CDR3 is made up of 16 amino acids. Trimming took 4 bases from V and 2 from J; bases not matched to a gene: 5. The CDR3 DNA sequence: TGTGCCAGCAGTGGACACGACAGGGGGCGCAATCAGCCCCAGCATTTT. It translates to CASSGHDRGRNQPQHF.